A single T cell receptor (beta chain) is shown here with its context. This specimen belongs to a study of T cell responses to AZD1222 COVID-19 vaccine. Looked up from germline, CDR1 is SGHTS and CDR2 is YDEGEE. Trimming left V 2 bases short and J 0 bases short, with 13 bases between. The CDR3 spans 16 residues. Some clones are missing from TCRdb's copy, which holds only in-frame ones; the method was immunoSEQ multiplex PCR. The table shows 72,000 or so clones, with about nine tenths occurring only once. The chain links TRBV5-8 to TRBJ2-3, with D hard to call. This TCR was recovered from an adult who received the AZD1222 COVID-19 vaccine. Sequencing was performed on peripheral blood, taken 28 days after the second AZD1222 dose. CDR3 region: CASSFQQYTSTDTQYF. The DNA of the CDR3 is TGTGCCAGCAGCTTCCAACAGTATACTAGCACAGATACGCAGTATTTT.